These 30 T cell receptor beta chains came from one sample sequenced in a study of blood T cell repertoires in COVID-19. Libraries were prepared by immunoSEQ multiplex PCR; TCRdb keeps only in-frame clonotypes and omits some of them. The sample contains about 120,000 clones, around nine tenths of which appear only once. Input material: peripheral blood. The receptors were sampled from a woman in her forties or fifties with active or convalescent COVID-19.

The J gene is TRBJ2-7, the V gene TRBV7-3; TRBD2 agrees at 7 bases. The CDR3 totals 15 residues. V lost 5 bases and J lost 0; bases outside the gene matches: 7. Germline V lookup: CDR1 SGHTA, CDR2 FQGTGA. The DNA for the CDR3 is TGTGCCAGCAGCGCCTTTGCGGGGGTCTCCTACGAGCAGTACTTC. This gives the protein CASSAFAGVSYEQYF. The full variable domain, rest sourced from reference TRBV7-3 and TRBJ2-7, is GAGVSQTPSNKVTEKGKYVELRCDPISGHTALYWYRQSLGQGPEFLIYFQGTGAADDSGLPNDRFFAVRPEGSVSTLKIQRTERGDSAVYLCASSAFAGVSYEQYFGPGTRLTVT.

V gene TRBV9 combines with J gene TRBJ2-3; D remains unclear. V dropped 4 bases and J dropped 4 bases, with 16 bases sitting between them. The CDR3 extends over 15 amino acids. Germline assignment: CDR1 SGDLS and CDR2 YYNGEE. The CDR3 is CASSPRLSSSDTQYF. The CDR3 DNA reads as TGTGCCAGCAGCCCCCGGTTGAGCTCGTCAGATACGCAGTATTTT.

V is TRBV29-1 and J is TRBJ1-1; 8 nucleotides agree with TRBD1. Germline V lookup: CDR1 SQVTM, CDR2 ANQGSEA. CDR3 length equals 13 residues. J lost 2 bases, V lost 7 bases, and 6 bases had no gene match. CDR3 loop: CSASGQVNTEAFF. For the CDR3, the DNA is TGCAGCGCCTCGGGACAGGTTAACACTGAAGCTTTCTTT.

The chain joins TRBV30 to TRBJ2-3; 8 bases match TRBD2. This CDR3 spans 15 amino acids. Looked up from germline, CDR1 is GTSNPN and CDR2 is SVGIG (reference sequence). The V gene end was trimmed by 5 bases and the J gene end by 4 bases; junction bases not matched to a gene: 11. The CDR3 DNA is TGTGCCTGGGCAGGGGTAGCGGGAATGGCAGATACGCAGTATTTT. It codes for CAWAGVAGMADTQYF.

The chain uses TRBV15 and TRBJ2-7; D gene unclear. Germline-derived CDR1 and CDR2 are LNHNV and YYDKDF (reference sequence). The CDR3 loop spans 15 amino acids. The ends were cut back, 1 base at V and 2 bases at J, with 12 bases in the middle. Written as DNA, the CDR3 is TGTGCCACCAGCAGAGGGAGTAAGTGGGCCTACGAGCAGTACTTC. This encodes CATSRGSKWAYEQYF.

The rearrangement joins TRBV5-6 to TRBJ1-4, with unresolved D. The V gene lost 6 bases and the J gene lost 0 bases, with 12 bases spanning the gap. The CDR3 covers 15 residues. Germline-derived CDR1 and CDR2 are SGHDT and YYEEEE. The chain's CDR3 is CASTRVGATNEKLFF. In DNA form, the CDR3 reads TGTGCCAGCACCCGGGTGGGAGCAACTAATGAAAAACTGTTTTTT.

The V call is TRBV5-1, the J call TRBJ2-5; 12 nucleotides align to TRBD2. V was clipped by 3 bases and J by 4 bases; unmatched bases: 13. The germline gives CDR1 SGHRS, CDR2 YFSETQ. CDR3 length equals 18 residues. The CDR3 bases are TGCGCCAGCAGCTCCATTGTGGCTAGCGGGAGGGCCGGAGAGACCCAGTACTTC. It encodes CASSSIVASGRAGETQYF.

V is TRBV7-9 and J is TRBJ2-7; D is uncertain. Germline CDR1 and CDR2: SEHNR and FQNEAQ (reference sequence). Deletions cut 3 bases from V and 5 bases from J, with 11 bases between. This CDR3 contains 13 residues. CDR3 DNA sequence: TGTGCCAGCAGCTTGGCAGGCGCGCACGAGCAGTACTTC. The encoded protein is CASSLAGAHEQYF. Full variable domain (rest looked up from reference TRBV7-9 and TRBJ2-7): DTGVSQNPRHKITKRGQNVTFRCDPISEHNRLYWYRQTLGQGPEFLTYFQNEAQLEKSRLLSDRFSAERPKGSFSTLEIQRTEQGDSAMYLCASSLAGAHEQYFGPGTRLTVT.

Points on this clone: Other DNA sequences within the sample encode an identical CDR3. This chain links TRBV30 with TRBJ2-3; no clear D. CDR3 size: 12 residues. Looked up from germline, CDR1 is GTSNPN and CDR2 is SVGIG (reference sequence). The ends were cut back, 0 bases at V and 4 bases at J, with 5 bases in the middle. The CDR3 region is CAWSVLADTQYF. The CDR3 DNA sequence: TGTGCCTGGAGTGTTCTAGCAGATACGCAGTATTTT.

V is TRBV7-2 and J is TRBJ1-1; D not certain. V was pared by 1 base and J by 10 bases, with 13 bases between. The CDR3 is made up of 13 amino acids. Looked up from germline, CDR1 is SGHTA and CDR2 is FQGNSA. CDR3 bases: TGTGCCAGCAGCTTAGTGAGGCCCCCCACAGCTTTCTTT. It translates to CASSLVRPPTAFF. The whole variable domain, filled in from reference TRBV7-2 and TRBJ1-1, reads GAGVSQSPSNKVTEKGKDVELRCDPISGHTALYWYRQSLGQGLEFLIYFQGNSAPDKSGLPSDRFSAERTGGSVSTLTIQRTQQEDSAVYLCASSLVRPPTAFFGQGTRLTVV.

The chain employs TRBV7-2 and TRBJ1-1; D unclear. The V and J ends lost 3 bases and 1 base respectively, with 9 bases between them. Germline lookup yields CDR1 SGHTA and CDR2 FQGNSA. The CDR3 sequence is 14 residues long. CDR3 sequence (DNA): TGTGCCAGCAGCTTTAGGCGGGAGAACACTGAAGCTTTCTTT. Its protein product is CASSFRRENTEAFF.

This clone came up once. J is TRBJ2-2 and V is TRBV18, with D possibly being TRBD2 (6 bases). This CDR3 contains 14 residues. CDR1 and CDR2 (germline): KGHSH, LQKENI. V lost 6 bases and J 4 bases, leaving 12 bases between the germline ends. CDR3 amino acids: CASSPGLSTGELFF. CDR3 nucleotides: TGTGCCAGCTCCCCGGGACTTAGCACCGGGGAGCTGTTTTTT.

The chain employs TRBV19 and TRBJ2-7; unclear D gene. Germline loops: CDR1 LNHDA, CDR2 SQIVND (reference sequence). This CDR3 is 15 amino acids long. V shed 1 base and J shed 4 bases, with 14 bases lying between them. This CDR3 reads CASSIAGPSGYEQYF. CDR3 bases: TGTGCCAGTAGTATAGCCGGCCCCTCAGGTTACGAGCAGTACTTC.

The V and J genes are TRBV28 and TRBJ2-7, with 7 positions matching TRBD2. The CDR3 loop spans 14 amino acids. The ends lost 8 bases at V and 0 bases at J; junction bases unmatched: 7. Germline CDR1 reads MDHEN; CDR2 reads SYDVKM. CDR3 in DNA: TGTGCCAGCGGAGCGGGATGGAGCTCCTACGAGCAGTACTTC. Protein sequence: CASGAGWSSYEQYF.

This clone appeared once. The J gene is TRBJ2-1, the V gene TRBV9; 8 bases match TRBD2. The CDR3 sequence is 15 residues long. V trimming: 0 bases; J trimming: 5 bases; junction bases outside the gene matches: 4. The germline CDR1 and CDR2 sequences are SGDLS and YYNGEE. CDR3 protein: CASSVAGTRNNEQFF. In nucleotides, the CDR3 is TGTGCCAGCAGCGTAGCAGGGACTAGAAACAATGAGCAGTTCTTC.

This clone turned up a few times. The CDR3 DNA reads TGCAGTGCTAGTGGAGCGGGAGGGTTCAATGAGCAGTTCTTC. As protein: CSASGAGGFNEQFF. The genes are TRBV20-1 and TRBJ2-1, with 10 bases identical to TRBD2. Germline lookup yields CDR1 DFQATT and CDR2 SNEGSKA (reference sequence). V trimming: 3 bases; J trimming: 6 bases; junction bases outside the gene matches: 5. The CDR3 spans 14 residues.

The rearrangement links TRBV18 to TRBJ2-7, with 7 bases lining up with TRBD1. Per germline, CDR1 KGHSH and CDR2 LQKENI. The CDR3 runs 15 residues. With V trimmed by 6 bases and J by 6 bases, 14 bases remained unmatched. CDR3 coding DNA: TGTGCCAGCTCCGAGCCCGGGACAGTCTCCGCCGAGCAGTACTTC. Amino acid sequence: CASSEPGTVSAEQYF.

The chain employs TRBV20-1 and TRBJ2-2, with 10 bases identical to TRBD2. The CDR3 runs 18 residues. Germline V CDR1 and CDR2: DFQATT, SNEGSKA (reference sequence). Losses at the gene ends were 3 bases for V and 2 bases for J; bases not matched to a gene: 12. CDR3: CSASPALAGVGNTGELFF. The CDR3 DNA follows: TGCAGTGCTAGTCCCGCGCTAGCGGGAGTAGGTAACACCGGGGAGCTGTTTTTT.

Here the CDR3 DNA reads TGTGCCAGCAGTTTCCCGAATCAGGTACCAGATGGCTACACCTTC. It specifies CASSFPNQVPDGYTF. This chain joins TRBV28 and TRBJ1-2; D remains ambiguous. The CDR3 loop spans 15 amino acids. Deletions cut 3 bases from V and 6 bases from J, with 17 bases between. Germline-derived CDR1 and CDR2 are MDHEN and SYDVKM.

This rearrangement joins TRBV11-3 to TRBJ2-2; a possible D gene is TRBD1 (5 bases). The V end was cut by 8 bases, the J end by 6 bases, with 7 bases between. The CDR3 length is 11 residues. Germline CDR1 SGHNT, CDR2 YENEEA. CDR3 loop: CASQGSGELFF. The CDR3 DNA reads TGTGCCAGCCAGGGTTCCGGGGAGCTGTTTTTT.

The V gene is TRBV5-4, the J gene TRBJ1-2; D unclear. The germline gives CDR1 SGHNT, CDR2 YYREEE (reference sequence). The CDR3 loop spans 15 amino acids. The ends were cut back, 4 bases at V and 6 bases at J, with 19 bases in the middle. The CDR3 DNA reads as TGTGCCAGCAGCCCACTCCTGGCAGGCGACAATGGCTACACCTTC. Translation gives CASSPLLAGDNGYTF. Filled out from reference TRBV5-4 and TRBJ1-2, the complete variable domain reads ETGVTQSPTHLIKTRGQQVTLRCSSQSGHNTVSWYQQALGQGPQFIFQYYREEENGRGNFPPRFSGLQFPNYSSELNVNALELDDSALYLCASSPLLAGDNGYTFGSGTRLTVV.

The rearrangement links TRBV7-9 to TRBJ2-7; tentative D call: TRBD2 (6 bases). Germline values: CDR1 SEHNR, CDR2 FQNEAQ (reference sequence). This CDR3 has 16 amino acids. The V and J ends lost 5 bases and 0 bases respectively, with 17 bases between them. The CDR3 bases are TGTGCCAGCAGCCGTGCGGGACTCAGGAGCTCCTACGAGCAGTACTTC. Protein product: CASSRAGLRSSYEQYF.

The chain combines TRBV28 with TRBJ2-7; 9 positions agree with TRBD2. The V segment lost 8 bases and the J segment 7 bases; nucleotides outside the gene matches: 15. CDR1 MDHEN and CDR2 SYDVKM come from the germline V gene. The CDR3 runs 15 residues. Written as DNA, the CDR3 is TGTGCCAGCGACCAATCGGGCGGGAGGGCGAGAGAGCAGTACTTC. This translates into CASDQSGGRAREQYF.

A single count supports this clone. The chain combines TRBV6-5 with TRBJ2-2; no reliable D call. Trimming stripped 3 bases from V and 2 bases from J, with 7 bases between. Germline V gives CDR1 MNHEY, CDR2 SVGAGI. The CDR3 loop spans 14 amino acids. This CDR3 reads CASSYEPNTGELFF. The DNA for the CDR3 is TGTGCCAGCAGTTATGAGCCAAACACCGGGGAGCTGTTTTTT.

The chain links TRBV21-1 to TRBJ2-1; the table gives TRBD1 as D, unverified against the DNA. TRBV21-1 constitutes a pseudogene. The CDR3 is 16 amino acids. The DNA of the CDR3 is TGTGCCAGCAGCAAGCCAGACAGGGTCTCCTACAATGAGCAGTTCTTC. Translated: CASSKPDRVSYNEQFF.

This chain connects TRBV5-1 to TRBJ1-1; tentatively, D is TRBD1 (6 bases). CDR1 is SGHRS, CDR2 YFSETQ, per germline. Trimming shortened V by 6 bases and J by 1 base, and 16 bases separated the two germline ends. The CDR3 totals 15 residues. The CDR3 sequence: CASTPRGGSNTEAFF. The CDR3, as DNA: TGCGCCAGCACCCCTAGGGGGGGTTCGAACACTGAAGCTTTCTTT.

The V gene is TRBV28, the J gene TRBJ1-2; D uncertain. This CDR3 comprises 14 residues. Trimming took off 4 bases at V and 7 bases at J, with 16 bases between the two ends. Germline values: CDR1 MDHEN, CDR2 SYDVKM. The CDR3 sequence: CASSSPTRALGYTF. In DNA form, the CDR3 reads TGTGCCAGCAGTTCCCCAACGAGGGCCCTTGGCTACACCTTC.

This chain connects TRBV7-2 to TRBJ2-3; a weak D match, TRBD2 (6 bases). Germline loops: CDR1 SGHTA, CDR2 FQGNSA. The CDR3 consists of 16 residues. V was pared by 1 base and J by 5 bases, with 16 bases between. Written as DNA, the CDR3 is TGTGCCAGCAGCTTAGGGCAGCGGGTTCCGGTAGATACGCAGTATTTT. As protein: CASSLGQRVPVDTQYF.

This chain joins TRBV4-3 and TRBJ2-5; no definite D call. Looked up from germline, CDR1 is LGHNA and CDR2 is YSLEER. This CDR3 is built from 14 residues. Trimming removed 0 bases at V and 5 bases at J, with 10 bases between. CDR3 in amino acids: CASSQEYGAETQYF. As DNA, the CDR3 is TGCGCCAGCAGCCAAGAATACGGAGCGGAGACCCAGTACTTC.

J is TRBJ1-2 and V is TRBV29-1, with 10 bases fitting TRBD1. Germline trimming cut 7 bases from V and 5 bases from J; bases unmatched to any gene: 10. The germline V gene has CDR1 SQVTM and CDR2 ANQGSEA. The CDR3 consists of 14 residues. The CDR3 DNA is TGCAGCGCTGGAGCCGGGACAGGGGAGTATGGCTACACCTTC. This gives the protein CSAGAGTGEYGYTF.